The clone carrying this T cell receptor beta chain was recorded a few times. The data are from a study of early T cells in non-severe SARS-CoV-2 infection. The wider study: Unsorted whole-blood RNA was sequenced in bulk, leaving chains unpaired.

TCRdb ran MiXCR on the 5' RACE reads and lists one entry per CDR3 protein. The sample yields roughly 50,000 distinct CDR3 sequences, roughly 9.8% seen once. Trimming took off 3 bases at V and 5 bases at J, with 10 bases between the two ends. This CDR3 is built from 13 residues. The germline V gene encodes CDR1 ENHRY and CDR2 SYGVKD. The rearrangement links TRBV10-3 to TRBJ2-5; D not resolved. Sequenced sample: whole blood. The TCR sequence derives from an adult who was a healthcare worker with PCR-confirmed SARS-CoV-2 infection or an uninfected control (not recorded which). The CDR3 DNA is TGTGCCATCAGTGATTGGGCCGCGGAGACCCAGTACTTC. This sequence encodes CAISDWAAETQYF.